This T cell receptor beta chain was identified during a study of pediatric ulcerative colitis. The wider study: Ulcerative colitis patients had pancolitis or left-sided colitis, with confirming histology.

As to this clone: Antigen unknown.

Profiled with immunoSEQ multiplex PCR; TCRdb holds only in-frame clones, not every one. The sample lists 35,000 or so clones, approximately 73% occurring once. One to two pinch biopsies were taken from the rectum during colonoscopy. The CDR3 is made up of 15 amino acids. Trimming at V came to 4 bases and at J to 4 bases, leaving 7 bases not matched to a gene. Looked up from germline, CDR1 is SNHLY and CDR2 is FYNNEI. Study-wide results and caveats: Rectal pinch biopsies may have included blood-derived T cells, especially in patients with overt colitis. Compared with controls, ulcerative colitis showed greater blood-rectum clone sharing.

The TCR originated in a boy between 10 and 17 years old with moderate ulcerative colitis. This chain links TRBV2 with TRBJ2-5; 9 bases match TRBD1. What was sequenced was gut tissue. CDR3 sequence: CASSVWDRETETQYF. Here the CDR3 DNA reads TGTGCCAGCAGTGTTTGGGACAGGGAAACAGAGACCCAGTACTTC.